These 17 T cell receptor beta chains were all obtained from the same sample, sequenced in a study of blood T cell repertoires in COVID-19. Sequenced by immunoSEQ multiplex PCR; TCRdb stores in-frame clones only, minus some. The sample consists of around 130,000 clones, over 75% of them appearing once. Material: peripheral blood. The receptors originated from a woman aged 70-85 years with acute or convalescent COVID-19.

This chain connects TRBV10-2 to TRBJ1-1; D might be TRBD1 (5 bases). V lost 6 bases, J lost 7 bases, and 9 bases lay in between. Germline assignment: CDR1 WSHSY and CDR2 SAAADI. This CDR3 has 11 amino acids. The CDR3 sequence: CASSLDSEAFF. The CDR3 DNA reads TGCGCCAGCAGCCTTGACAGTGAAGCTTTCTTT.

The V gene is TRBV6-5, the J gene TRBJ1-1; D is ambiguous. Germline-derived CDR1 and CDR2 are MNHEY and SVGAGI. The CDR3 totals 10 residues. The V gene lost 6 bases and the J gene lost 11 bases, with 10 bases spanning the gap. CDR3 loop: CASSSMRAFF. The CDR3 DNA reads as TGTGCCAGCAGCTCCATGCGGGCTTTCTTT.

The chain employs TRBV10-3 and TRBJ1-1; no firm D call. CDR1 is ENHRY, CDR2 SYGVKD, per germline. The CDR3 extends over 14 amino acids. V shed 3 bases and J shed 1 base, with 9 bases lying between them. In DNA form, the CDR3 reads TGTGCCATCAGTGACGGGATTTGGAACACTGAAGCTTTCTTT. This sequence encodes CAISDGIWNTEAFF.

The CDR3 DNA reads as TGTGCCAGCAGTACAGCGGCGTTCTCACCCCTCCACTTT. It translates to CASSTAAFSPLHF. This rearrangement joins TRBV12-3 or TRBV12-4 to TRBJ1-6; no clear D. V lost 5 bases and J 10 bases, leaving 12 bases between the germline ends. CDR3 length equals 13 residues.

The rearrangement joins TRBV15 to TRBJ2-7, with D perhaps TRBD2 (6 bases). The CDR3 runs to 14 residues. Trimming took off 0 bases at V and 6 bases at J, with 12 bases between the two ends. CDR1 LNHNV and CDR2 YYDKDF come from the germline V gene (reference sequence). Here the CDR3 reads CATSRDRRVSEQYF. CDR3 DNA: TGTGCCACCAGCAGAGATAGGAGGGTCTCCGAGCAGTACTTC.

This chain uses TRBV11-1 with TRBJ2-2; D might be TRBD2 (5 bases). CDR3 size: 15 residues. Germline CDR1 is SGHAT and CDR2 is FQDESV (reference sequence). Trimming removed 5 bases from V and 3 bases from J, with 13 bases in between. The CDR3 region is CASSPRSRDTGELFF. Here the CDR3 DNA reads TGTGCCAGCAGCCCGCGTTCGCGGGACACCGGGGAGCTGTTTTTT.

The chain couples TRBV21-1 to TRBJ1-3; TRBD1 was called by the table and not checked on the DNA. TRBV21-1 is annotated as a pseudogene. The CDR3 covers 18 residues. DNA for the CDR3: TGTGCCAGCAGCCCCCTAAGGCAGGGGAGAGGCTCTGGAAACACCATATATTTT. Protein: CASSPLRQGRGSGNTIYF.

CDR3 in DNA: TGTGCCAGCAGTGAAACCCCAGGGAGGAGCAATCAGCCCCAGCATTTT. Protein sequence: CASSETPGRSNQPQHF. The chain recombines TRBV6-1 with TRBJ1-5, with D tentatively TRBD1 (5 bases). V shed 2 bases and J shed 1 base, with 12 bases lying between them. Germline V gives CDR1 MNHNS, CDR2 SASEGT. This CDR3 has 16 amino acids.

The chain is built from TRBV5-6 and TRBJ2-5; 8 positions agree with TRBD1. The CDR3 has 17 amino acids. Trimming took 0 bases from V and 5 from J; bases not matched to a gene: 12. The V gene's germline CDR1 is SGHDT and CDR2 YYEEEE. CDR3 nucleotides: TGTGCCAGCAGCTTGGGAAAAGGGACAGGCTTGGGGGAGACCCAGTACTTC. Its translation is CASSLGKGTGLGETQYF.

The chain is built from TRBV19 and TRBJ2-2; 9 bases match TRBD1. The CDR3 runs to 14 residues. From germline, CDR1 is LNHDA and CDR2 SQIVND (reference sequence). The V and J ends lost 6 bases and 7 bases, in that order; junction bases with no gene match: 6. CDR3 in DNA: TGTGCCAGTAGCGGGACAGGGAGTAACGGGGAGCTGTTTTTT. It specifies CASSGTGSNGELFF.

V is TRBV15 and J is TRBJ2-7, with 8 nucleotides matching TRBD2. V was clipped by 2 bases and J by 7 bases; unmatched bases: 1. In germline, CDR1 is LNHNV, CDR2 YYDKDF (reference sequence). The CDR3 has 12 residues. DNA of the CDR3: TGTGCCACCAGCAGACCGGGGGGGGAGCAGTACGTC. This gives the protein CATSRPGGEQYV.

In DNA form, the CDR3 reads TGTGCCAGCAGCTTGGCCCTAGCTGGGGTCACTGAAGCTTTCTTT. Its translation is CASSLALAGVTEAFF. The chain has TRBV5-4 and TRBJ1-1; D unclear. This CDR3 spans 15 amino acids. Germline CDR1 SGHNT, CDR2 YYREEE (reference sequence). The V end was cut by 0 bases, the J end by 4 bases, with 13 bases between.

The V call is TRBV18, the J call TRBJ2-1, with D possibly matching TRBD2 (6 bases). The ends were cut back, 10 bases at V and 0 bases at J, with 16 bases in the middle. The CDR3 runs 15 residues. CDR1 KGHSH and CDR2 LQKENI come from the germline V gene. This CDR3 is CATASGVGSYNEQFF. For the CDR3, the DNA is TGTGCCACCGCGTCGGGGGTCGGCTCCTACAATGAGCAGTTCTTC.

This chain links TRBV30 with TRBJ2-1; 8 bases map to TRBD1. Germline CDR1 and CDR2: GTSNPN and SVGIG (reference sequence). V was clipped by 2 bases and J by 6 bases; unmatched bases: 6. The CDR3 covers 14 residues. The CDR3 nucleotides are TGTGCCTGGAGTCGACAGGGGAATGGCAATGAGCAGTTCTTC. Its translation is CAWSRQGNGNEQFF.

V is TRBV6-5 and J is TRBJ2-5, with a possible D match to TRBD1 (5 bases). The V gene's germline CDR1 is MNHEY and CDR2 SVGAGI. This CDR3 region has 14 residues. V was clipped by 4 bases and J by 4 bases, with 13 bases between them. The CDR3 region is CASSSLGRGETQYF. The CDR3, as DNA: TGTGCCAGCAGTTCCCTGGGGCGTGGAGAGACCCAGTACTTC.

The V and J genes are TRBV4-3 and TRBJ2-5; 9 nucleotides agree with TRBD2. The CDR3 consists of 17 residues. Germline V lookup: CDR1 LGHNA, CDR2 YSLEER. Trimming removed 0 bases from V and 4 bases from J; junction bases left unmatched: 9. CDR3 loop: CASSQEGRGGRGETQYF. CDR3 nucleotide sequence: TGCGCCAGCAGCCAAGAAGGGCGGGGGGGCCGAGGAGAGACCCAGTACTTC.

The chain employs TRBV4-1 and TRBJ2-3; 15 positions match TRBD2. Germline-derived CDR1 and CDR2 are MGHRA and YSYEKL. The CDR3 sequence is 18 residues long. V dropped 4 bases and J dropped 1; count of bases not matched to a gene: 6. The CDR3 is CASSLGLAGGRGTDTQYF. The CDR3 DNA reads as TGCGCCAGCAGCCTCGGACTAGCGGGGGGGCGAGGCACAGATACGCAGTATTTT.